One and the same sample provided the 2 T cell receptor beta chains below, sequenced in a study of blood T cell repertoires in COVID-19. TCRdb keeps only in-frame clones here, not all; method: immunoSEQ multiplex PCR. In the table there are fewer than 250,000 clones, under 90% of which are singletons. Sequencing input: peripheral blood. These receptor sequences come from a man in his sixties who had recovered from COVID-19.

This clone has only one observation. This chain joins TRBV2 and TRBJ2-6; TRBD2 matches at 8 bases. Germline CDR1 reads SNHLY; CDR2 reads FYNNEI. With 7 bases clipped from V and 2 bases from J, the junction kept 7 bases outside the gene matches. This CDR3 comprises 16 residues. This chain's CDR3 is CASNWGGLAGANVLTF. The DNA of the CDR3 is TGTGCCAGCAATTGGGGGGGACTAGCTGGGGCCAACGTCCTGACTTTC.

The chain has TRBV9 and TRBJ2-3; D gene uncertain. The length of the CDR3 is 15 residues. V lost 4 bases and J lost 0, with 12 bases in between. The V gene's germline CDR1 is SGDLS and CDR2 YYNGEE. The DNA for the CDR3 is TGTGCCAGCAGCTTAAACGTGGCTAGCACAGATACGCAGTATTTT. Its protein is CASSLNVASTDTQYF.